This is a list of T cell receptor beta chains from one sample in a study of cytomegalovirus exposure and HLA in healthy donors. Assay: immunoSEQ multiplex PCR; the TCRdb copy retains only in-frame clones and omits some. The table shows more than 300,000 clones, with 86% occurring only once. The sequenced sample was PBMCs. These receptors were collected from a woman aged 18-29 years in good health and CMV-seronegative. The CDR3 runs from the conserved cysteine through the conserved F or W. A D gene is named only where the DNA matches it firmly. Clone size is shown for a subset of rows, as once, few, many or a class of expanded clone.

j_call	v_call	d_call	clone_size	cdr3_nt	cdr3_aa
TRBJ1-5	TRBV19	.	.	TGTGCCAGTAGTATAGTTCAGGGTATCCCTCAGCCCCAGCATTTT	CASSIVQGIPQPQHF
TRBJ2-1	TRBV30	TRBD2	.	TGTGCCAGTAGCGGGGGAGGCGATGAGCAGTTCTTC	CASSGGGDEQFF
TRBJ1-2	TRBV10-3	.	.	TGTGCCATCAGTGATACAGGGCTGTATGGCTACACCTTC	CAISDTGLYGYTF
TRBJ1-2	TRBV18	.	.	TGTGCCAGCTCGCTCGACACGTATGGCTACACCTTC	CASSLDTYGYTF
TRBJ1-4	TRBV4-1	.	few	TGCGCCAGCAGCCGAGGAGATCGAAGAGGACTGTTTTTT	CASSRGDRRGLFF
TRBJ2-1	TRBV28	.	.	TGTGCCAGCAGTTTACAGGGAATACCGTTCTTC	CASSLQGIPFF
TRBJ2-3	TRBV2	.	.	TGTGCCAGCAATGGACTACGAATTACGCAGTATTTT	CASNGLRITQYF
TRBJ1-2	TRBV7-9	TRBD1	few	TGTGCCAGCAGCTTAGCGGGGACAGGGCTCTTCTCGGTAACCTTC	CASSLAGTGLFSVTF
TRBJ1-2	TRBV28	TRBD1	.	TGTGCCAGCAGGCCCGACAGGGGACTGTTCGATGGCTACACCTTC	CASRPDRGLFDGYTF
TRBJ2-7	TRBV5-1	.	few	TGCGCCAGCAGCTTGGACGCAACTTACGAGCAGTACTTC	CASSLDATYEQYF
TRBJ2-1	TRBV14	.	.	TGTGCCAGCAGCCAAGCCCGACTTAATGAGCAGTTCTTC	CASSQARLNEQFF
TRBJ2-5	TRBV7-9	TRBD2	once	TGTGCCAGCAGCTTAGCCGGGGGGATGGAGACCCAGTACTTC	CASSLAGGMETQYF
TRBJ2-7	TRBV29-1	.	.	TGCAGCGTTGAACTCGCGGGAAACTACGAGCAGTACTTC	CSVELAGNYEQYF
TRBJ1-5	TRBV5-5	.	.	TGTGCCAGCAGCTTACTGGGGGGTAGCAATCAGCCCCAGCATTTT	CASSLLGGSNQPQHF
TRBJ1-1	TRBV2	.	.	TGTGCCAGCAAGGCGGGGTACACTGAGGCTTTCTTT	CASKAGYTEAFF
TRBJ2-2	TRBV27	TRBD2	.	TGTGCCAGCAGTTTAGACGGAGCGGGGTTAACCGGGGAGCTGTTTTTT	CASSLDGAGLTGELFF
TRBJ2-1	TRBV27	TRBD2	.	TGTGCCAGCAGCACAGCGGGAGTCACCTACAATGAGCAGTTCTTC	CASSTAGVTYNEQFF
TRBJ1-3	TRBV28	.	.	TGTGCCAGCAGTTCCCCCGCACCGAGGAACACCATATATTTT	CASSSPAPRNTIYF
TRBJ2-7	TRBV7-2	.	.	TGTGCCAGCAGCTTAATGACGGGGGCCTACGAGCAGTACTTC	CASSLMTGAYEQYF
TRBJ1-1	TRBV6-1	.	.	TGTGCCAGCAGTGGGGGACAAAACACTGAAGCTTTCTTT	CASSGGQNTEAFF
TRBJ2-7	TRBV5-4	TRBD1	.	TGTGCCAGCAGCTTGGGGGGGGCCGGGACAGGGCGTAAGCAGTACTTC	CASSLGGAGTGRKQYF
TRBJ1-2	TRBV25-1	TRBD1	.	TGTGCCAGCAGTCCCCCGAGACAGGGCTATGGCTACACCTTC	CASSPPRQGYGYTF
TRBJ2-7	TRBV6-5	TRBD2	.	TGTGCCAGCAGAGAAACTAGCGGGAGGGCCAACGAGTACTTC	CASRETSGRANEYF
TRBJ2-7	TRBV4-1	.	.	TGCGCCAGCAGCCGGCTGCTACAGGACAGCTACGAGCAGTACTTC	CASSRLLQDSYEQYF
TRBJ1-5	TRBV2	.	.	TGTGCCAGCAGGGAACAGGGCTTTAGCAATCAGCCCCAGCATTTT	CASREQGFSNQPQHF
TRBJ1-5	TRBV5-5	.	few	TGTGCCAGCAGCTTTGGGAGGGATACAAATCAGCCCCAGCATTTT	CASSFGRDTNQPQHF
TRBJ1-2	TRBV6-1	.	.	TGTGCCAGCAGTTCAACCGGGACTCTTGCGGGTGGCTACACCTTC	CASSSTGTLAGGYTF
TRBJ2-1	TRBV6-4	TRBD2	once	TGTGCCAGCAGTTCGACTAGCGGGGGAGCGAGGCAGTTCTTC	CASSSTSGGARQFF
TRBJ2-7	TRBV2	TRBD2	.	TGTGCCAGCAGTGGAGGAGCGGGGAGGGGCGAGCAGTACTTC	CASSGGAGRGEQYF
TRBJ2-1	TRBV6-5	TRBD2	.	TGTGCCAGCAGTTACGGGGGGGGCTCCTACAATGAGCAGTTCTTC	CASSYGGGSYNEQFF
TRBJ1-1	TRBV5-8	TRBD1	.	TGTGCCAGCAGCTTGGTACGGACAGGGGGGTCGACTGAAGCTTTCTTT	CASSLVRTGGSTEAFF
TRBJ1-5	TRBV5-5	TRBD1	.	TGTGCCAGCAGCGGCTCGGACAGGGGAAATCAGCCCCAGCATTTT	CASSGSDRGNQPQHF
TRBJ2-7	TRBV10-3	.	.	TGTGCCATCAGTGATGCGGTCGAGCCCTACGAGCAGTACTTC	CAISDAVEPYEQYF
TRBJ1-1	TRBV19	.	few	TGTGCCAGTAGTAGCACAGTGAACACTGAAGCTTTCTTT	CASSSTVNTEAFF
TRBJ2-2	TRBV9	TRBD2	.	TGTGCCAGCAGCGTGAGACCCCTGTGGGTAGCGGGAGCCGCCACCGGGGAGCTGTTTTTT	CASSVRPLWVAGAATGELFF
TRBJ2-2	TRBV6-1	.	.	TGTGCCACTGCGCAGGGGTCCGGGGAGCTGTTTTTT	CATAQGSGELFF
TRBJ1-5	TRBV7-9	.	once	TGTGCCAGCAGCATGGACAAGAGCAATCAGCCCCAGCATTTT	CASSMDKSNQPQHF
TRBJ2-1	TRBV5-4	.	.	TGTGCCAGCAGCTTAGGCGGGATTCTCTACAATGAGCAGTTCTTC	CASSLGGILYNEQFF
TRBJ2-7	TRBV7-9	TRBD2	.	TGTGCCAGCAGGGGACCCCGAGCGGGGGCTACCTACGAGCAGTACTTC	CASRGPRAGATYEQYF
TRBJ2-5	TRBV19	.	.	TGTGCCAGTAGTATAGAAGTCGCTATCTCAGAGACCCAGTACTTC	CASSIEVAISETQYF
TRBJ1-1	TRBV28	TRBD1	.	TGTGCCAGCAGTTTATGGAAACAAACGAGGGGGCAATTACCTTTCTTT	CASSLWKQTRGQLPFF